One and the same sample provided the 27 T cell receptor beta chains below, sequenced in a study of patients and donors after allogeneic stem cell transplantation. TCRdb passed the RT-PCR reads through MiXCR, listing each CDR3 protein once. The sample has roughly 200,000 distinct CDR3 sequences; about 37% are singletons. The specimen sequenced was blood, either unsorted or a sorted T cell fraction (not recorded which). These receptors all stem from a human donor who was either an allogeneic HSCT recipient or a stem cell or donor lymphocyte infusion donor (not recorded which). It is not recorded whose cells these are; they may come from a transplant donor.

The chain couples TRBV19 to TRBJ1-2; D possibly corresponds to TRBD1 (5 bases). V was clipped by 11 bases and J by 8 bases, with 18 bases between them. This CDR3 has 12 amino acids. The germline V gene encodes CDR1 LNHDA and CDR2 SQIVND (reference sequence). The CDR3, as DNA: TGTGCCCTCGGGGACGGGGCCCGGGGCTACACCTTC. Amino acids: CALGDGARGYTF.

The chain uses TRBV12-3 or TRBV12-4 and TRBJ1-5; TRBD1 might be the D (5 bases). Trimming took off 5 bases at V and 6 bases at J, with 20 bases between the two ends. The CDR3 sequence is 16 residues long. CDR3 sequence: CASSPPQAIRGQPQHF. The CDR3 coding sequence is TGTGCCAGCAGTCCGCCACAGGCAATTCGGGGTCAGCCCCAGCATTTT.

The sample holds a few counts of this clonotype. The DNA for the CDR3 is TGTGCCAGCAGTTACTCGATGGGAGAAAAACTGTTTTTT. Translated, it gives CASSYSMGEKLFF. The chain has TRBV6-5 and TRBJ1-4; D is unresolved. V shed 0 bases and J shed 8 bases, with 7 bases lying between them. Germline V gene data show CDR1 as MNHEY and CDR2 as SVGAGI. The CDR3 loop spans 13 amino acids.

The gene calls are TRBV5-1 and TRBJ2-3; D remains ambiguous. V lost 1 base to trimming and J lost 2 bases, with 11 bases between them. Germline V gives CDR1 SGHRS, CDR2 YFSETQ. This CDR3 is 15 amino acids long. The CDR3 DNA is TGCGCCAGCAGCTTGAACTCCATCTCCACAGATACGCAGTATTTT. Translation gives CASSLNSISTDTQYF. Full variable domain (missing parts from reference TRBV5-1 and TRBJ2-3): KAGVTQTPRYLIKTRGQQVTLSCSPISGHRSVSWYQQTPGQGLQFLFEYFSETQRNKGNFPGRFSGRQFSNSRSEMNVSTLELGDSALYLCASSLNSISTDTQYFGPGTRLTVL.

The chain carries TRBV28 and TRBJ2-7, with TRBD1 matching over 7 bases. The CDR3 has 14 residues. Trimming removed 5 bases from V and 2 bases from J; junction bases left unmatched: 6. Per germline, CDR1 MDHEN and CDR2 SYDVKM. The CDR3 is CASSTWTGAYEQYF. CDR3 DNA sequence: TGTGCCAGCAGTACATGGACAGGCGCCTACGAGCAGTACTTC.

This clonotype was seen only a few times. The chain recombines TRBV5-1 with TRBJ1-2; D gene ambiguous. The V end lost 4 bases, the J end lost 5 bases, and 12 bases lay between the germline ends. The CDR3 has 13 residues. Germline loops: CDR1 SGHRS, CDR2 YFSETQ. The CDR3 DNA is TGCGCCAGCAGCACCTCGACGGGATATGGCTACACCTTC. The encoded protein is CASSTSTGYGYTF.

This clonotype was detected a few times. V and J are TRBV15 and TRBJ1-4; the D is unclear. Germline CDR1 reads LNHNV; CDR2 reads YYDKDF (reference sequence). The CDR3 totals 16 residues. V was clipped by 1 base and J by 7 bases, with 16 bases between them. For the CDR3, the DNA is TGTGCCACCAGCAGAGGCTTGGTGAGGTCGGGTGAAAAACTGTTTTTT. It encodes CATSRGLVRSGEKLFF.

The gene calls are TRBV5-5 and TRBJ2-3; no clear D gene. Per germline, CDR1 SGHKS and CDR2 YYEKEE (reference sequence). CDR3 length equals 15 residues. V shed 0 bases and J shed 4 bases, with 12 bases lying between them. The CDR3 sequence is CASSLEAKLADTQYF. In nucleotides, the CDR3 is TGTGCCAGCAGCTTGGAGGCAAAGCTAGCAGATACGCAGTATTTT.

This clonotype turned up a few times. DNA of the CDR3: TGCGCCAGCAGGTTAACAGGGGCTGGAAACACCATATATTTT. Translation: CASRLTGAGNTIYF. The chain employs TRBV5-1 and TRBJ1-3; the match to TRBD1 covers 7 bases. Germline V gene lookup returns CDR1 SGHRS and CDR2 YFSETQ. V was clipped by 5 bases and J by 2 bases; unmatched bases: 4. The CDR3 covers 14 residues.

This clonotype was counted between two and nine times. The genes are TRBV7-2 and TRBJ2-3, with D possibly being TRBD1 or TRBD2 (5 bases each). Germline V lookup: CDR1 SGHTA, CDR2 FQGNSA. The CDR3 spans 14 residues. Deletions cut 1 base from V and 5 bases from J, with 10 bases between. Here the CDR3 DNA reads TGTGCCAGCAGCTTAGACCGTGGGGGAGATACGCAGTATTTT. Amino acid sequence: CASSLDRGGDTQYF.

The chain joins TRBV7-8 to TRBJ2-4; no clear D gene. The CDR3 has 18 amino acids. The V gene's germline CDR1 is SGHVS and CDR2 FQNEAQ. V lost 5 bases and J 0 bases, leaving 20 bases between the germline ends. Written as DNA, the CDR3 is TGTGCCAGCAGCAAAGAGGTGGTTTGGGGAATAGCCAAAAACATTCAGTACTTC. Residues: CASSKEVVWGIAKNIQYF.

This clonotype came up once. The chain recombines TRBV27 with TRBJ2-7; D might be TRBD1 (5 bases). Germline lookup yields CDR1 MNHEY and CDR2 SMNVEV (reference sequence). Trimming took off 4 bases at V and 6 bases at J, with 13 bases between the two ends. The CDR3 spans 13 residues. The CDR3 bases are TGTGCCAGCAGTTCAACAGGCCCACTCGAGCAGTACTTC. As protein: CASSSTGPLEQYF.

V usage is TRBV5-5 and J usage is TRBJ1-5; D unclear. CDR1 is SGHKS and CDR2 is YYEKEE in the germline V gene (reference sequence). This CDR3 is 14 amino acids long. V lost 4 bases, J lost 10 bases, and 18 bases lay in between. As DNA, the CDR3 is TGTGCCAGCAGCCCTTCCCGGGCGACCTATCCCCAGCATTTT. Amino acid sequence: CASSPSRATYPQHF.

The rearrangement links TRBV5-1 to TRBJ2-5, with D possibly TRBD1 on 5 matching bases. CDR1 SGHRS and CDR2 YFSETQ come from the germline V gene. The CDR3 contains 16 residues. V lost 0 bases and J lost 3, with 15 bases in between. The CDR3 loop reads CASSLGGRWGEETQYF. CDR3 nucleotide sequence: TGCGCCAGCAGCTTGGGAGGAAGGTGGGGCGAAGAGACCCAGTACTTC.

This chain joins TRBV7-2 and TRBJ1-2, with D possibly TRBD1 on 5 matching bases. Germline assignment: CDR1 SGHTA and CDR2 FQGNSA. The CDR3 extends over 14 amino acids. V shed 1 base and J shed 7 bases, with 13 bases lying between them. CDR3 sequence (DNA): TGTGCCAGCAGCTTAGAAGTAGGGGCTGGTGGCTACACCTTC. Protein product: CASSLEVGAGGYTF.

The genes are TRBV10-2 and TRBJ1-4; D remains ambiguous. CDR3 length: 14 amino acids. V was shortened by 2 bases and J by 4 bases, with 8 bases between the two germline ends. Per germline, CDR1 WSHSY and CDR2 SAAADI. CDR3: CASSEIGSNEKLFF. The CDR3 DNA is TGCGCCAGCAGTGAGATCGGGAGTAATGAAAAACTGTTTTTT.

The CDR3 loop is CASSVLAGAPGTDTQYF. DNA of the CDR3: TGTGCCAGCAGCGTATTGGCGGGGGCCCCAGGCACAGATACGCAGTATTTT. The chain employs TRBV9 and TRBJ2-3; tentatively, D is TRBD2 (7 bases). Germline V CDR1 and CDR2: SGDLS, YYNGEE. The CDR3 totals 17 residues. Trimming took off 1 base at V and 1 base at J, with 16 bases between the two ends.

The V gene is TRBV28, the J gene TRBJ2-3; 7 bases agree with TRBD1. Trimming took 4 bases from V and 6 from J; bases not matched to a gene: 13. The CDR3 has 16 amino acids. The germline V gene has CDR1 MDHEN and CDR2 SYDVKM. In DNA, the CDR3 is TGTGCCAGCAGTTCCCCCGGGACAGCGAGGGGGGATACGCAGTATTTT. Its translation is CASSSPGTARGDTQYF.

This clonotype turned up a few times. The rearrangement uses TRBV12-3 or TRBV12-4 and TRBJ1-2; TRBD1 matches at 7 bases. V lost 5 bases to trimming and J lost 8 bases; unmatched junction nucleotides: 5. The CDR3 runs to 12 residues. The CDR3: CASSLLTGGYTF. In DNA form, the CDR3 reads TGTGCCAGCAGTCTCCTGACAGGGGGCTACACCTTC.

This clonotype was counted between two and nine times. The chain employs TRBV7-2 and TRBJ2-7; D is ambiguous. This CDR3 is built from 12 residues. Germline V CDR1 and CDR2: SGHTA, FQGNSA. Trimming pared 1 base from V and 7 bases from J, leaving 8 bases between. This chain's CDR3 is CASSLGRREQYF. DNA of the CDR3: TGTGCCAGCAGCTTAGGACGAAGGGAGCAGTACTTC.

This chain joins TRBV5-1 and TRBJ2-7; possibly TRBD2 for D (6 bases). This CDR3 is built from 14 residues. The V end lost 4 bases, the J end lost 0 bases, and 11 bases lay between the germline ends. Germline V gene data show CDR1 as SGHRS and CDR2 as YFSETQ. The CDR3 bases are TGCGCCAGCAGCCCGGGACTTTCCTCCTACGAGCAGTACTTC. Its translation is CASSPGLSSYEQYF.

This clonotype was seen a few times. The V and J genes are TRBV7-9 and TRBJ1-4; D call uncertain. Per germline, CDR1 SEHNR and CDR2 FQNEAQ (reference sequence). The CDR3 sequence is 15 residues long. V lost 5 bases and J 6 bases, leaving 16 bases between the germline ends. The CDR3 is CASSQTGNRDEKLFF. The CDR3, as DNA: TGTGCCAGCAGCCAGACGGGGAATAGGGATGAAAAACTGTTTTTT.

About this clonotype itself: A far larger clone differs by one base, so this is likely a read error. The chain joins TRBV9 to TRBJ1-2; D perhaps matches TRBD1 (6 bases). The length of the CDR3 is 13 residues. Germline-derived CDR1 and CDR2 are SGDLS and YYNGEE. Trimming shortened V by 4 bases and J by 3 bases, and 10 bases separated the two germline ends. CDR3 protein: CASSPDSYYGYTF. DNA for the CDR3: TGTGCCAGCAGCCCGGACAGTTACTATGGCTACACCTTC.

This clonotype was seen only a few times. V gene TRBV5-1 combines with J gene TRBJ2-4; no reliable D call. The V gene's germline CDR1 is SGHRS and CDR2 YFSETQ. CDR3 length equals 15 residues. V was pared by 0 bases and J by 0 bases, with 7 bases between. CDR3 protein: CASSLGVLAKNIQYF. The CDR3 DNA reads as TGCGCCAGCAGCTTGGGCGTTCTAGCCAAAAACATTCAGTACTTC.

The chain is built from TRBV5-1 and TRBJ1-1; D is perhaps TRBD1 (6 bases). Germline CDR1 is SGHRS and CDR2 is YFSETQ. The V end lost 4 bases, the J end lost 6 bases, and 19 bases lay between the germline ends. There are 15 residues in the CDR3. CDR3 loop: CASSPPQGSGAEAFF. CDR3 coding DNA: TGCGCCAGCAGCCCCCCACAGGGTTCGGGGGCTGAAGCTTTCTTT.

The chain carries TRBV29-1 and TRBJ2-7, with a tentative D call TRBD1 (6 bases). The CDR3 extends over 14 amino acids. Germline loops: CDR1 SQVTM, CDR2 ANQGSEA. V dropped 3 bases and J dropped 2 bases, with 14 bases sitting between them. The chain's CDR3 is CSVEGSDSTYEQYF. CDR3 nucleotide sequence: TGCAGCGTTGAGGGGTCGGACAGTACCTACGAGCAGTACTTC.

This chain connects TRBV25-1 to TRBJ2-5, with D perhaps TRBD1 (5 bases). This CDR3 region has 12 residues. Trimming took 5 bases from V and 3 from J, leaving 7 bases between them. CDR1 is MGHDK, CDR2 SYGVNS, per germline. The CDR3 coding sequence is TGTGCCAGCAGTAAACAGGAAGAGACCCAGTACTTC. Residues: CASSKQEETQYF.